This TCR beta chain was found in a study of OX40 agonist ivuxolimab in advanced cancers. Background on the whole study: Ivuxolimab was a fully human IgG2 agonistic monoclonal antibody targeting the costimulatory receptor OX40 (CD134). Three dose-escalation patients achieved partial responses, one with hepatocellular carcinoma and two with cutaneous melanoma. The dose-escalation cohort was 82.7% male with a mean age of about 60 years, ranging from about 23 to 85. The paper describes the monotherapy dose-escalation part (N ≈ 51 patients) of the phase I trial of ivuxolimab. Of the roughly 50 dose-escalation patients, hepatocellular carcinoma was present in 19, melanoma in around 15, renal cell carcinoma in 9 and head and neck cancer in 9. The purpose of peripheral TCRbeta sequencing was to test whether ivuxolimab changed TCR sequence diversity and led to clonal T-cell expansion. Intravenous ivuxolimab was administered to patients every 2 weeks at six dose levels: 0.01, 0.1, 0.3, 1.5, 3 and 10 mg/kg. Patients were allowed to have had prior anti-PD-1, anti-PD-L1 or anti-CTLA-4 therapy, and 40% of the dose-escalation patients had been treated with checkpoint inhibitors. On the study overall, not on this receptor specifically: Low levels of normalized T-cell clonal expansion were also seen in some patients who did not respond. The antigen specificity of the peripheral T cells that underwent clonal expansion was not determined. At doses from 0.1 to 3.0 mg/kg, clonal expansion was seen in both CD4+ and CD8+ blood T cells between baseline and week 6. In partial responders in the 0.1-3.0 mg/kg groups, normalized peripheral clonal expansion was found to be among the lowest, especially among CD8+ T cells. After ivuxolimab, expanded clones were on average more numerous among CD8+ T cells than among CD4+ T cells.

The trial excluded patients who had a history of autoimmune disease or were on systemic immunosuppression. Peripheral blood for TCR sequencing was collected from all dose cohorts at baseline, on cycle 4 day 1, and on cycle 7 day 1. Samples came from an open-label, multicenter, first-in-human phase I dose-escalation trial of ivuxolimab. Adults with locally advanced or metastatic melanoma, renal cell, hepatocellular, or head and neck squamous cell carcinoma were enrolled in the trial. Before TCR sequencing, CD4+ and CD8+ T cells were separately sorted from peripheral blood. Trimming removed 7 bases from V and 9 bases from J, leaving 13 bases between the germline ends. Taken from cysteine to phenylalanine, the CDR3 has 11 residues. Only the CDR3 portion is preserved as DNA: 33 bases, with reading frame beginning at the first base. In the germline V gene, CDR1 corresponds to SQVTM and CDR2 to ANQGSEA.

For sequencing of the TCRbeta CDR3 region, genomic DNA was extracted from the sorted cells. The immunoSEQ Assay was used to sequence the TCRbeta CDR3 regions. The source is immuneACCESS, and TCRdb retained only in-frame sequences with V and J called. Part of the clones is not carried over; for the studies checked, unresolved V genes explain less than half of this, and the remainder is unexplained. The sample profile shows under 100,000 clones; roughly 80% of them were found once. Roughly 5% of the sample is held by the ten biggest clonotypes. To note about this clone: Its binding antigen is unknown. No base quality information exists; no much larger clone differs at one position.

The source was CD4+ or CD8+ T cells sorted from blood, collected in a trial of the OX40 agonist ivuxolimab. The chain uses TRBV29-1 and TRBJ2-1; no confident D gene assignment can be made. This receptor was identified in an adult with an advanced solid tumor such as melanoma, head and neck, liver or kidney cancer. The CDR3 reads as follows: CSAHRTSEQFF. The nucleotide sequence is TGCAGCGCCCATCGTACCAGTGAGCAGTTCTTC.